This T cell receptor (beta chain) was identified in a study of blood T cell repertoires in COVID-19. For the study at large: The origin of the acute and convalescent COVID-19 samples was the United States, Italy and Spain.

Recovered Cohort 3 donors showed two negative PCRs, clearance, or symptom resolution. V was clipped by 1 base and J by 5 bases, with 17 bases between them. This CDR3 contains 17 residues. Germline V gene lookup returns CDR1 SGHTA and CDR2 FQGNSA. Method: immunoSEQ multiplex PCR; TCRdb's copy keeps in-frame clones and lacks some. This sample has about 300,000 clones; around 90% occur once, and the top ten carry 5% to 5.5%. The clonotype comes from a man aged 55-75 years who had recovered from COVID-19. The chain has TRBV7-2 and TRBJ2-2; a weak D match, TRBD1 (5 bases). Specimen: PBMCs or T cells enriched from blood (not recorded which). The CDR3 protein is CASSLVGDWGETGELFF. CDR3 bases: TGTGCCAGCAGCTTAGTAGGGGATTGGGGCGAAACCGGGGAGCTGTTTTTT. Complete variable domain (other parts from reference TRBV7-2 and TRBJ2-2): GAGVSQSPSNKVTEKGKDVELRCDPISGHTALYWYRQSLGQGLEFLIYFQGNSAPDKSGLPSDRFSAERTGGSVSTLTIQRTQQEDSAVYLCASSLVGDWGETGELFFGEGSRLTVL.